One sample yielded the 8 T cell receptor beta chains listed below, sequenced in a study of CD8 T cells in ankylosing spondylitis. A single record per CDR3 protein comes from TCRdb applying MiXCR to the 5' RACE reads. The table has more than 100,000 distinct CDR3 sequences, about an eighth seen once. Specimen: blood, either unsorted or a sorted T cell fraction (not recorded which). These receptors all come from a female donor with ankylosing spondylitis or in good health (not recorded which).

This clonotype was counted ten times or more. The rearrangement joins TRBV24-1 to TRBJ2-5; TRBD1 or TRBD2 may be the D gene (5 bases each). Germline CDR1 KGHDR, CDR2 SFDVKD. V lost 4 bases to trimming and J lost 4 bases, with 15 bases between them. The length of the CDR3 is 15 residues. The CDR3 nucleotides are TGTGCCACCAGTGAGGGGGATTTTTCGGGAGAGACCCAGTACTTC. Amino acids: CATSEGDFSGETQYF.

This clonotype was seen at least ten times. The J gene is TRBJ2-5, the V gene TRBV29-1; D may be TRBD2 (5 bases). The CDR3 has 12 residues. The V end was cut by 4 bases, the J end by 4 bases, with 10 bases between. Germline CDR1 SQVTM, CDR2 ANQGSEA. CDR3 region: CSVVVGRETQYF. In nucleotides, the CDR3 is TGCAGCGTTGTCGTGGGGAGAGAGACCCAGTACTTC.

At least ten counts were recorded for this clonotype. The chain combines TRBV4-2 with TRBJ2-3; the D gene is possibly TRBD2 (6 bases). The CDR3 length is 14 residues. Germline V gives CDR1 LGHNA, CDR2 YNFKEQ. V lost 4 bases and J lost 1, with 9 bases in between. The CDR3 sequence: CASSPRDGTDTQYF. The CDR3 region has the DNA TGTGCCAGCAGCCCGCGGGACGGCACAGATACGCAGTATTTT.

This clonotype was seen many times. The V and J genes are TRBV11-1 and TRBJ2-1; D unresolved. CDR1 SGHAT and CDR2 FQDESV come from the germline V gene (reference sequence). This CDR3 has 13 amino acids. Deletions cut 2 bases from V and 2 bases from J, with 4 bases between. For the CDR3, the DNA is TGTGCCAGCAGCTTAACTACCTACAATGAGCAGTTCTTC. As protein: CASSLTTYNEQFF.

This clonotype was counted only a few times. The chain employs TRBV7-1 and TRBJ2-2, with D perhaps assigned TRBD1 or TRBD2 (5 bases each). TRBV7-1 carries the ORF label, with uncertain function. The germline V and J ends were trimmed by 3 bases and 4 bases, with 15 bases remaining between them. The CDR3 extends over 16 amino acids. CDR3: CASSSGTLTVTGELFF. CDR3 sequence (DNA): TGTGCCAGCAGCTCGGGGACGTTGACCGTCACCGGGGAGCTGTTTTTT.

This clonotype showed up many times. The chain uses TRBV19 and TRBJ1-6; 7 nucleotides agree with TRBD1. The CDR3 loop spans 13 amino acids. The germline gives CDR1 LNHDA, CDR2 SQIVND (reference sequence). J was trimmed by 9 bases and V by 4 bases; bases with no gene match: 3. CDR3 sequence: CASSTGQPSPLHF. In DNA, the CDR3 is TGTGCCAGTAGTACGGGACAGCCTTCACCCCTCCACTTT.

This clonotype came up many times. The chain joins TRBV19 to TRBJ2-5, with a tentative D call TRBD1 (6 bases). The germline gives CDR1 LNHDA, CDR2 SQIVND (reference sequence). Trimming took 4 bases from V and 0 from J, leaving 6 bases between them. The CDR3 runs to 13 residues. The CDR3 region is CASSNRDQETQYF. The DNA for the CDR3 is TGTGCCAGTAGTAACAGGGACCAAGAGACCCAGTACTTC.

In this sample, this clonotype turned up many times. This rearrangement joins TRBV7-2 to TRBJ2-7; D is possibly TRBD2 (5 bases). Germline V lookup: CDR1 SGHTA, CDR2 FQGNSA. This CDR3 contains 14 residues. Trimming removed 2 bases from V and 2 bases from J, with 10 bases in between. The CDR3 sequence is CASSLFRGAYEQYF. DNA for the CDR3: TGTGCCAGCAGCTTATTCCGGGGAGCCTACGAGCAGTACTTC.